This T cell receptor (beta chain) was captured by sequencing in a study of cytomegalovirus exposure and HLA in healthy donors. Study conclusions and caveats: Prior analysis indicated that the majority of TCR beta V segments exhibited productivity approximately 90% or approximately 30% of the time.

The PCR made use of 60 Vbeta and 13 Jbeta primers. Profiled with immunoSEQ multiplex PCR; TCRdb holds only in-frame clones, not every one. The table includes around 140,000 clones, approximately 80% detected once. Note on this clone: Its antigen is not identified.

Germline V CDR1 and CDR2: SGHRS, YFSETQ. Trimming pared 1 base from V and 2 bases from J, leaving 13 bases between. The CDR3 covers 16 residues. The sequenced sample consisted of PBMCs. This rearrangement joins TRBV5-1 to TRBJ2-1; perhaps TRBD1 as D (6 bases). The TCR sequence derives from a female donor in good health and CMV-seropositive. CDR3: CASSLTDRAPYNEQFF. The CDR3 bases are TGCGCCAGCAGCTTGACGGACAGAGCTCCCTACAATGAGCAGTTCTTC. The complete variable domain, with remaining parts taken from reference TRBV5-1 and TRBJ2-1, reads KAGVTQTPRYLIKTRGQQVTLSCSPISGHRSVSWYQQTPGQGLQFLFEYFSETQRNKGNFPGRFSGRQFSNSRSEMNVSTLELGDSALYLCASSLTDRAPYNEQFFGPGTRLTVL.